This T cell receptor beta chain originates from a study of vaccination and CD4 T cells after COVID-19. Study background: The convalescents included six males and four females, and among them two were Hispanic while seven were Caucasian. Between diagnosis and the drawing of post-COVID samples lay a median roughly 94 days (range 35 to 161). Points from the study as a whole: Spike mono-reactivity was the property of 304 of 307 vaccine-specific clones in convalescent patients.

In germline, CDR1 is MNHEY, CDR2 SMNVEV (reference sequence). The CDR3 has 15 amino acids. V was cut by 0 bases and J by 5 bases, with 13 bases left in between. MiXCR, applied by TCRdb to the PCR reads, yields one record per CDR3 protein. This repertoire shows 12,000 to 15,000 distinct CDR3 sequences, less than 80% found once; its top ten account for about 1.1%. About this clonotype: Its antigen remains unknown.

This specimen was CD4+ T cells from blood, taken after SARS-CoV-2 vaccination. The TCR sequence derives from a human donor who had recovered from COVID-19. The chain joins TRBV27 to TRBJ1-2; possibly TRBD1 for D (5 bases). CDR3 nucleotide sequence: TGTGCCAGCAGTTTATCCAGGGCCAAGCTATATGGCTACACCTTC. This gives the protein CASSLSRAKLYGYTF.